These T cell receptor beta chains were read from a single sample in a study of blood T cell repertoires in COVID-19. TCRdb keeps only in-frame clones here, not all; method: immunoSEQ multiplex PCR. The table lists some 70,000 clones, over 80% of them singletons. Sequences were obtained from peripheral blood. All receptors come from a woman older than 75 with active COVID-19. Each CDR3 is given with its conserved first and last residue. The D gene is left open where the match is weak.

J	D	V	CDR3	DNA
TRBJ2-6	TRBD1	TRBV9	CASSGQGVRVDGANVLTF	TGTGCCAGCAGCGGACAGGGTGTTCGGGTTGATGGGGCCAACGTCCTGACTTTC
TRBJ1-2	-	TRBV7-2	CASSHGQNYGYTF	TGTGCCAGCAGTCATGGACAAAACTATGGCTACACCTTC
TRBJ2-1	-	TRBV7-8	CASSLALRFGVYNEQFF	TGTGCCAGCAGCTTAGCCCTACGTTTCGGGGTCTACAATGAGCAGTTCTTC
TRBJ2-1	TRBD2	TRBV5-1	CASHSGTRNEQFF	TGCGCCAGCCATAGCGGGACGAGGAATGAGCAGTTCTTC
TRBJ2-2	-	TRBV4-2	CASSLSTDYANTGELFF	TGTGCCAGCAGCCTAAGCACGGACTATGCGAACACCGGGGAGCTGTTTTTT
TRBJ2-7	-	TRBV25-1	CASSEYNYEQYF	TGTGCCAGCAGTGAATACAACTACGAGCAGTACTTC
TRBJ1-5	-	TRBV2	CASSSDNQPQHF	TGTGCCAGCAGTTCAGACAATCAGCCCCAGCATTTT
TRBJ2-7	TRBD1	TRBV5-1	CASIPGQGAGDEQYF	TGCGCCAGCATCCCTGGACAGGGGGCTGGCGACGAGCAGTACTTC
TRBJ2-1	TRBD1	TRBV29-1	CSVLRTGGYNEQFF	TGCAGCGTTCTGCGGACAGGGGGCTACAATGAGCAGTTCTTC
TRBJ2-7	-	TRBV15	CATSRASGTYFYEQYF	TGTGCCACCAGCAGAGCCTCCGGGACTTATTTCTACGAGCAGTACTTC
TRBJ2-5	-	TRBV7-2	CASSFQAGTQGTQYF	TGTGCCAGCAGCTTTCAGGCCGGGACTCAGGGGACCCAGTACTTC
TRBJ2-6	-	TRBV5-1	CASSLSLSGANVLTF	TGCGCCAGCAGCCTTAGCCTCTCTGGGGCCAACGTCCTGACTTTC
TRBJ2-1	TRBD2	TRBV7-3	CASSLTLGTSGRIYNEQFF	TGTGCCAGCAGCTTAACGTTAGGGACTAGCGGGAGGATCTACAATGAGCAGTTCTTC
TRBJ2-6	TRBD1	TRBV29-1	CSVEGDVNGAGTDLFSGANVLTF	TGCAGCGTTGAAGGGGACGTTAATGGGGCCGGGACAGACCTTTTCTCTGGGGCCAACGTCCTGACTTTC